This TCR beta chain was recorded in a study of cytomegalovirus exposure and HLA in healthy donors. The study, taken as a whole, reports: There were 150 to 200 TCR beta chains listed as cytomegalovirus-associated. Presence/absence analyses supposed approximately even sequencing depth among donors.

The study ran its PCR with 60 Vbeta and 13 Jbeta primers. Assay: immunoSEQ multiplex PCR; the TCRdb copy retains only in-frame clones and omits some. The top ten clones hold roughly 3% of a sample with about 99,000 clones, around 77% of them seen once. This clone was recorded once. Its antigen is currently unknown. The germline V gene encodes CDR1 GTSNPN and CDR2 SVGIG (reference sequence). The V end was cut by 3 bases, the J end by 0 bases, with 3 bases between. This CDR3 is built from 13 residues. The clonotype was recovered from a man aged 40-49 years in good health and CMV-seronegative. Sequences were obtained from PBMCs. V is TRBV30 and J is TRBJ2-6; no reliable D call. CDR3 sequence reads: CAWSSSGANVLTF. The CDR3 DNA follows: TGTGCCTGGAGCAGCTCTGGGGCCAACGTCCTGACTTTC.